Listed below are T cell receptor beta chains from one sample, sequenced in a study of shared T cell receptors in the human thymus. Generated by immunoSEQ multiplex PCR, the TCRdb table keeps only in-frame clones and is missing some. The data hold about 500,000 clones, with about 84% observed a single time. The data were also submitted as part of a second study, on human thymus T cells.

The sequenced sample consisted of thymocytes. The receptors were gathered from a boy in the first two years of life with a congenital heart defect. Each CDR3 is given with its conserved first and last residue. Each record gives: D gene, V gene, clone size, J gene, CDR3 DNA, CDR3 protein. The D gene is left open where the match is weak. Size is omitted from some rows. Given values are once, few, many or a class for expanded clones.

TRBD1	TRBV30	-	TRBJ1-2	TGTGCCTGGAGTGGGAGGGGGCGCAGAGGCTACACCTTC	CAWSGRGRRGYTF
TRBD2	TRBV10-2	-	TRBJ2-3	TGCGCCAGCACCCCCAAAGCGGGGCCGGGCACAGATACGCAGTATTTT	CASTPKAGPGTDTQYF
TRBD2	TRBV11-2	few	TRBJ2-1	TGTGCCAGCAGCCCGGGACTAGCGGGCTACAATGAGCAGTTCTTC	CASSPGLAGYNEQFF
TRBD1	TRBV9	-	TRBJ2-1	TGTGCCAGCAGCCCGAAGGGACAGGTAGGATGGAATGAGCAGTTCTTC	CASSPKGQVGWNEQFF
-	TRBV19	-	TRBJ2-3	TGTGCCAGTAGTATAGACGGGAGTGGTATGGGCACAGATACGCAGTATTTT	CASSIDGSGMGTDTQYF
-	TRBV19	-	TRBJ2-1	TGTGCCAGTAGTATAGGGCAGGCCTACAATGAGCAGTTCTTC	CASSIGQAYNEQFF
-	TRBV29-1	-	TRBJ1-2	TGCAGCGTTGAAGCAGGGTCCATCTATGGCTACACCTTC	CSVEAGSIYGYTF
TRBD1	TRBV19	few	TRBJ1-3	TGTGCCAGTAGTCCCGGGACAGCTGGAAACACCATATATTTT	CASSPGTAGNTIYF
-	TRBV19	-	TRBJ1-5	TGTGCCAGTACCCGCGGGGCAGGGCGCAATCAGCCCCAGCATTTT	CASTRGAGRNQPQHF
TRBD1	TRBV5-4	-	TRBJ1-2	TGTGCCAGCAGCTGGGGGGGGGACAGGAGTAACTATGGCTACACCTTC	CASSWGGDRSNYGYTF
TRBD1	TRBV6-6	few	TRBJ2-7	TGTGCCAGCACCCTCGGGACAGCCTACGAGCAGTACTTC	CASTLGTAYEQYF
TRBD2	TRBV27	-	TRBJ2-1	TGTGCCAGCAACCTAACGGCTAGCGGGAGGGCCCGAGGAAGCGAGCAGTTCTTC	CASNLTASGRARGSEQFF
TRBD1	TRBV14	-	TRBJ1-4	TGTGCCAGCAGCCAAGAATACCGGACAGGGGGCACTAATGAAAAACTGTTTTTT	CASSQEYRTGGTNEKLFF
-	TRBV10-1	-	TRBJ2-7	TGCGCCAGCAGTGAGGGGGGCGGCGAGCAGTACTTC	CASSEGGGEQYF
-	TRBV5-4	-	TRBJ2-1	TGTGCCAGCAGCGGAGAGTGGGAGACTGAGCAGTTCTTC	CASSGEWETEQFF
TRBD2	TRBV5-1	-	TRBJ2-1	TGCGCCAGCAGCTTGGCCCTAGCGGGAGTTTACAATGAGCAGTTCTTC	CASSLALAGVYNEQFF
TRBD2	TRBV27	-	TRBJ2-3	TGTGCCAGCAGCCATCCGGGACTAGCGGGAGCGGGCACAGATACGCAGTATTTT	CASSHPGLAGAGTDTQYF
TRBD1	TRBV15	-	TRBJ2-7	TGTGCCACCAGCGGCGGACAGGGGCTCTCCTACGAGCAGTACTTC	CATSGGQGLSYEQYF
-	TRBV4-2	few	TRBJ2-5	TGTGCCAGCAGCCATGAATTATTAAACAAAGAGACCCAGTACTTC	CASSHELLNKETQYF
-	TRBV5-6	-	TRBJ1-3	TGTGCCAGCAGCTGGGGTTGGGAGGGGACCGACCCCTCTGGAAACACCATATATTTT	CASSWGWEGTDPSGNTIYF
-	TRBV2	-	TRBJ1-1	TGTGCCAGCAGTCGCAGGGTGAACACTGAAGCTTTCTTT	CASSRRVNTEAFF
-	TRBV9	-	TRBJ2-7	TGTGCCAGCAGCGTAGGGGAGGAGTGCTCCTACGAGCAGTACTTC	CASSVGEECSYEQYF
-	TRBV7-8	few	TRBJ2-3	TGTGCCAGCAGCTTAGGACAGCCAAGCACAGATACGCAGTATTTT	CASSLGQPSTDTQYF
TRBD2	TRBV2	few	TRBJ2-3	TGTGCCAGCAGTGAAAGGGGACTAGCGGGGGTCACAGATACGCAGTATTTT	CASSERGLAGVTDTQYF
TRBD1	TRBV5-6	-	TRBJ1-4	TGTGCCAGCAGCTTCGGGACAGGGAATGAAAAACTGTTTTTT	CASSFGTGNEKLFF
-	TRBV11-2	-	TRBJ1-2	TGTGCCAGCAGCTTATCCCTCAACTATGGCTACACCTTC	CASSLSLNYGYTF
TRBD2	TRBV27	-	TRBJ2-7	TGTGCCAGCAGTTTCGAGCGGGAGAGGTACGAGCAGTACTTC	CASSFERERYEQYF
-	TRBV25-1	once	TRBJ2-7	TGTGCCAGCAGTAACCACAGTTACGAGCAGTACTTC	CASSNHSYEQYF
-	TRBV6-6	-	TRBJ2-5	TGTGCCAGCAGTTACGTTAGCTGGGAGACCCAGTACTTC	CASSYVSWETQYF
TRBD1	TRBV4-1	-	TRBJ2-1	TGCGCCAGCAGCGGAAACCGGGACAGGGCTAAGTGGGCCTCCTACAATGAGCAGTTCTTC	CASSGNRDRAKWASYNEQFF
TRBD2	TRBV4-1	-	TRBJ2-5	TGCGCCAGCAGCCATGGGACTAGCGGGACGGAGACCCAGTACTTC	CASSHGTSGTETQYF
TRBD2	TRBV11-3	few	TRBJ2-7	TGTGCCAGCAGCTTAGTCCCCCCTAGCGGGAGGGCCAAACGGAACGAGCAGTACTTC	CASSLVPPSGRAKRNEQYF
-	TRBV4-3	-	TRBJ1-1	TGCGCCAGCAGCCAGGCGGTCCCGCGGGAAGCTTTCTTT	CASSQAVPREAFF
-	TRBV4-3	-	TRBJ2-1	TGCGCCAGCAGTCGTAAGCTAGGGGGTAGGTACAATGAGCAGTTCTTC	CASSRKLGGRYNEQFF
-	TRBV29-1	-	TRBJ2-5	TGCAGCGCTCTAGTGGTAGCAGGACGGGGAAAAGAGACCCAGTACTTC	CSALVVAGRGKETQYF
TRBD2	TRBV15	-	TRBJ2-7	TGTGCCACCAGCAGATCGGCCTCGGGACTAGCGGAGGCCTACGAGCAGTACTTC	CATSRSASGLAEAYEQYF
-	TRBV4-1	-	TRBJ2-1	TGCGCCAGCAGCCAAGATTGGGGCTATTCCATCTCCTCCTGGGAGCAGTTCTTC	CASSQDWGYSISSWEQFF
-	TRBV6-1	-	TRBJ2-5	TGTGCCAGCAGTGAAGCAAACAGGCAAGGCTCGCACCAAGAGACCCAGTACTTC	CASSEANRQGSHQETQYF
TRBD1	TRBV7-6	-	TRBJ2-7	TGTGCCAGCAGCTTAGACAGGGGCGAGCAGTACTTC	CASSLDRGEQYF
-	TRBV7-2	-	TRBJ2-7	TGTGCCAGCAGCTTCGGCGGGGACTCCTACGAGCAGTACTTC	CASSFGGDSYEQYF
TRBD2	TRBV25-1	-	TRBJ2-1	TGTGCCAGCGCCAGAGCCAGTAGCGGGATAAATGAGCAGTTCTTC	CASARASSGINEQFF